This T cell receptor beta chain is drawn from a study of control samples from healthy donors and cancer patients. Only in-frame clones appear in the TCRdb table, and some are missing; sequencing was by immunoSEQ multiplex PCR. The top ten clones hold about 1.5% of a sample with around 30,000 clones, about 94% of them seen once. Germline lookup yields CDR1 LNHDA and CDR2 SQIVND (reference sequence). J gave up 7 bases and V 5 bases, and 8 bases lay outside the gene matches. The CDR3 sequence is 15 residues long. This receptor was obtained from a man between 40 and 49 years old with colorectal cancer. The chain has TRBV19 and TRBJ1-4, with 9 bases identical to TRBD1. Sequenced sample: PBMCs. CDR3 coding DNA: TGTGCCAGTAGTGAGGGACAGGGATTAGTTGAAAAACTGTTTTTT. This sequence encodes CASSEGQGLVEKLFF. Drawing the rest from reference TRBV19 and TRBJ1-4, the complete variable domain is DGGITQSPKYLFRKEGQNVTLSCEQNLNHDAMYWYRQDPGQGLRLIYYSQIVNDFQKGDIAEGYSVSREKKESFPLTVTSAQKNPTAFYLCASSEGQGLVEKLFFGSGTQLSVL.